This TCR beta chain was captured by sequencing in a study of Ad26.COV2.S vaccination and SARS-CoV-2 variants. This CDR3 region has 13 residues. The V and J ends lost 7 bases and 8 bases respectively, with 16 bases between them. The V gene's germline CDR1 is MNHEY and CDR2 SMNVEV (reference sequence). Noted treatment: around 19 received Ad26.COV2.S at low or high dose, single or two shots; about 5 received placebo; per-sample allocation not given. The samples date from day 63 after the first vaccine or placebo injection. Produced via immunoSEQ multiplex PCR; TCRdb's table is partial and in-frame only. The profile covers roughly 330,000 clones, with 90% appearing a single time and approximately 5.8% taken by the ten largest.

The sequence was obtained from a person aged 18-65 years who received the Ad26.COV2.S COVID-19 vaccine or a placebo. The chain carries TRBV27 and TRBJ2-3; D is perhaps TRBD1 (6 bases). Sequencing used peripheral blood, obtained in a trial of Ad26.COV2.S vaccine versus placebo. In nucleotides, the CDR3 is TGTGCCAGCACGCAGGGGCCCCCCGCTACGCAGTATTTT. Translated: CASTQGPPATQYF.